This T cell receptor (beta chain) emerged from a study of CD8+CD57+ T cells in acquired aplastic anemia (dated by TCRdb to the late 2010s). With regard to the full study: Extracted DNA from sorted CD4+ and CD8+ cells averaged approximately 3 ug, ranging from roughly 0.17 to 30 ug. CD8+CD57+ expansion was defined as frequency above the mean frequency observed in healthy subjects.

Genomic DNA was used as template for profiling of TCR beta VDJ combinations and CDR3 sequences. An Illumina HiSeq 2000 was used for TCR repertoire sequencing. The authors' analysis ran thus. TRBV/TRBJ rearrangement plots, CDR3 size and DJ length profiles, and Simpson's diversity index were used to assess repertoires. The most abundant DNA sequence in the deep sequencing data was defined as the immunodominant clone. CDR3 amino acid sequences were screened for sharing across subjects and were compared with published repertoires and the VDJdb database. TCRdb took the public reads, trimmed them with fastp at Q25, ran MiXCR for clone calling and kept in-frame beta chains. Each entry is one CDR3 protein sequence, shown with its most common DNA and genes. These V and J calls rely on TCRdb rather than the paper's analysis. A total of a few hundred thousand distinct CDR3 sequences appear in this sample, roughly 45% of them only once. Of the sample, 15% to 20% is held by the ten largest clones.

Overall study results and their limits: Although 25 to 30 CD8+ CDR3 sequences were shared by patients and controls, these sequences appeared highly expressed in patients and within the immunodominant clones of patients. Between patients and healthy controls, no significant difference in CD8+ Simpson's diversity was found (P=0.060).

Expansion of CD8+CD57+ cells had been shown by flow cytometry in the patients chosen for sequencing. Every patient had severe acquired aplastic anemia, diagnosed using the International Study of Aplastic Anemia and Agranulocytosis and Camitta criteria. At the time blood was sampled, none of the patients had received any therapy. The study deep-sequenced TCR repertoires of sorted CD4+ and CD8+ blood T cells from severe aplastic anemia patients and healthy subjects. Patients were enrolled under clinicaltrials.gov protocols 00001620, 01623167, 00001397, 00071045, 00081523 and 00961064 in the USA. Ficoll-Paque density gradient centrifugation was used to isolate peripheral blood mononuclear cells. Before DNA was extracted, CD4+ and CD8+ T cells were sorted using either FACS or magnetic beads. Regarding this clonotype: The specificity of this receptor is unknown. Base qualities are not recorded, but no much larger clone differs from it by a single base.

Specimen: sorted CD4+, CD8+, or CD8+CD57+ T cells (not recorded which) from PBMCs. The receptor was derived from a human donor with aplastic anemia.

The CDR3 in this case is CASRRQSPSQPQHF. The DNA sequence follows: TGTGCCAGCCGCCGACAGAGCCCTAGTCAGCCCCAGCATTTT. Recombination linked TRBV12-3 or TRBV12-4 to TRBJ1-5; possibly the D gene is TRBD1, per 5 matching bases. The germline ends are 17 bases apart after V is trimmed by 8 bases and J by 6 bases. From the cysteine up to the phenylalanine, the CDR3 has a length of 14 residues. The only DNA kept is the CDR3, 42 bases in frame from the first base.